This note documents a single T cell receptor (beta chain) sequence. The antigen is undetermined. Sample barcodes and UMIs were carried by the TCR alpha and TCR beta cDNA libraries that 5'RACE generated with constant-segment primers. TCRdb reanalysed the 5' RACE reads using MiXCR and keeps one entry per CDR3 protein. Here the sample spans 500,000 to 650,000 distinct CDR3 sequences, less than 25% being singletons. The data were obtained in a study of T-cell memory formation after mild COVID-19. Study-level information: In these data, TCR clusters were largely donor specific.

With 5 bases clipped from V and 0 bases from J, the junction kept 10 bases outside the gene matches. This CDR3 is built from 18 residues. Germline V gives CDR1 WSHSY, CDR2 SAAADI. Whole-study results and caveats: A second wave of clones peaked on day 37, and their SARS-CoV-2 specificity went unconfirmed. Chiefly within CM and EM were the contracting CD4+ clones; CD8+ ones were within EMRA.

This receptor was taken from an adult woman who had mild COVID-19 (a few samples of this study predate the infection). Cell type and time point are not known. The chain joins TRBV10-2 to TRBJ2-5, with TRBD1 identical over 12 bases. Input material: PBMCs or a T cell subset sorted from them (not recorded which). CDR3 protein: CASSPGQGAFWYQETQYF. The CDR3 coding sequence is TGCGCCAGCAGTCCGGGACAGGGGGCCTTCTGGTACCAAGAGACCCAGTACTTC.